These 30 T cell receptor beta chains were all obtained from the same sample, sequenced in a study of blood T cell repertoires in COVID-19. Measured with immunoSEQ multiplex PCR; TCRdb has only the in-frame clones, and not every one. This table holds about 250,000 clones, around four fifths found once. Material: peripheral blood. Source of these receptors: a man older than 75 with acute or convalescent COVID-19.

J is TRBJ1-5 and V is TRBV6-4; D remains unclear. Germline V lookup: CDR1 MRHNA, CDR2 SNTAGT. The CDR3 extends over 14 amino acids. The ends were cut back, 6 bases at V and 5 bases at J, with 14 bases in the middle. The chain's CDR3 is CASSLGSGYQPQHF. The CDR3 DNA follows: TGTGCCAGCAGCCTCGGATCAGGATATCAGCCCCAGCATTTT.

This clone has just a few counts. The chain combines TRBV13 with TRBJ1-1, with D unresolved. This CDR3 comprises 12 residues. Trimming took 6 bases from V and 0 from J, leaving 5 bases between them. Germline V lookup: CDR1 PRHDT, CDR2 FYEKMQ (reference sequence). This CDR3 reads CASRGMNTEAFF. The CDR3 nucleotides read TGTGCCAGCAGGGGCATGAACACTGAAGCTTTCTTT.

The CDR3 sequence: CASGSSYNEQFF. CDR3 bases: TGTGCCAGCGGGAGCTCCTACAATGAGCAGTTCTTC. The genes are TRBV7-3 and TRBJ2-1, with D possibly TRBD2 on 5 matching bases. The CDR3 length is 12 residues. V lost 8 bases, J lost 0 bases, and 5 bases lay in between. CDR1 and CDR2 (germline): SGHTA, FQGTGA.

The V gene is TRBV29-1, the J gene TRBJ2-2; 8 nucleotides line up with TRBD2. Germline V lookup: CDR1 SQVTM, CDR2 ANQGSEA. The CDR3 runs 12 residues. The CDR3 DNA is TGCCTGGCTCAGCGGGAGTCCGGGGAGCTGTTTTTT. The encoded protein is CLAQRESGELFF.

The sample holds one count of this clone. The CDR3 nucleotides read TGTGCCAGCAGCTTAGTAGTTCGCGTACAAGAGACCCAGTACTTC. It encodes CASSLVVRVQETQYF. V usage is TRBV7-8 and J usage is TRBJ2-5, with unresolved D. Germline V gene sequence: CDR1 SGHVS, CDR2 FQNEAQ. Trimming shortened V by 1 base and J by 2 bases, and 11 bases separated the two germline ends. The CDR3 has 15 amino acids.

This chain links TRBV6-4 with TRBJ2-5, with TRBD2 identical over 9 bases. The CDR3 loop spans 15 amino acids. In germline, CDR1 is MRHNA, CDR2 SNTAGT. With 7 bases clipped from V and 0 bases from J, the junction kept 6 bases outside the gene matches. The CDR3: CASTLTSGYQETQYF. The CDR3 region has the DNA TGTGCCAGCACCCTGACTAGCGGCTACCAAGAGACCCAGTACTTC.

The J gene is TRBJ1-1, the V gene TRBV7-9; D ambiguous. This CDR3 region has 15 residues. CDR1 is SEHNR, CDR2 FQNEAQ, per germline (reference sequence). V lost 5 bases and J 1 base, leaving 14 bases between the germline ends. CDR3 sequence (DNA): TGTGCCAGCAGCCCAGCGGACGGCCAGAACACTGAAGCTTTCTTT. Protein: CASSPADGQNTEAFF.

V gene TRBV5-8 combines with J gene TRBJ1-2, with a weak D call TRBD1 (5 bases). V lost 2 bases, J lost 4 bases, and 12 bases lay in between. The CDR3 spans 14 residues. Germline lookup yields CDR1 SGHTS and CDR2 YDEGEE. The CDR3 here is CASSLSFRAYGYTF. The DNA of the CDR3 is TGTGCCAGCAGCTTATCTTTCAGGGCCTATGGCTACACCTTC.

The V and J genes are TRBV28 and TRBJ2-7; D unresolved. Trimming stripped 6 bases from V and 0 bases from J, with 18 bases between. CDR3 size: 16 residues. The germline CDR1 and CDR2 sequences are MDHEN and SYDVKM. In DNA form, the CDR3 reads TGTGCCAGCAGCCCATACATTTTGGTTGGCTCCTACGAGCAGTACTTC. Protein product: CASSPYILVGSYEQYF.

CDR3 region: CASSYYGTSGADTQYF. DNA for the CDR3: TGCGCCAGCAGCTACTACGGGACTAGTGGGGCAGATACGCAGTATTTT. J is TRBJ2-3 and V is TRBV5-1, with TRBD2 identical over 8 bases. This CDR3 comprises 16 residues. V shed 3 bases and J 4 bases; nucleotides not matched to a gene: 10. Germline-derived CDR1 and CDR2 are SGHRS and YFSETQ.

This chain uses TRBV4-2 with TRBJ1-3, with 7 bases that match TRBD1. This CDR3 is built from 17 residues. In germline, CDR1 is LGHNA, CDR2 YNFKEQ. With V trimmed by 1 base and J by 0 bases, 6 bases remained unmatched. The CDR3 loop reads CASSQGTTGSSGNTIYF. The CDR3 DNA is TGTGCCAGCAGCCAAGGAACGACAGGGAGCTCTGGAAACACCATATATTTT.

This clone was recorded once. The J gene is TRBJ2-2, the V gene TRBV14, with 14 bases matching TRBD2. This CDR3 is 19 amino acids long. Per germline, CDR1 SGHDN and CDR2 FVKESK. Germline trimming cut 1 base from V and 2 bases from J; bases unmatched to any gene: 6. CDR3 bases: TGTGCCAGCAGCCAAGCTATGACTAGCGGGGGGGATAACACCGGGGAGCTGTTTTTT. It yields the protein CASSQAMTSGGDNTGELFF. Combining the CDR3 with reference TRBV14 and TRBJ2-2 gives the whole variable domain EAGVTQFPSHSVIEKGQTVTLRCDPISGHDNLYWYRRVMGKEIKFLLHFVKESKQDESGMPNNRFLAERTGGTYSTLKVQPAELEDSGVYFCASSQAMTSGGDNTGELFFGEGSRLTVL.

This clone was detected once. V is TRBV2 and J is TRBJ2-7; 7 bases agree with TRBD1. Germline assignment: CDR1 SNHLY and CDR2 FYNNEI. The CDR3 contains 14 residues. The trim removed 5 bases at V and 0 bases at J, leaving 4 bases unmatched. Here the CDR3 reads CASSFRDSSYEQYF. In DNA form, the CDR3 reads TGTGCCAGCAGTTTCCGGGACAGCTCCTACGAGCAGTACTTC.

The chain employs TRBV24-1 and TRBJ1-3, with no clear D. Between the trimmed V and J ends, which lost 7 bases and 0 bases, there was a span of 12 bases. CDR1 is KGHDR and CDR2 is SFDVKD in the germline V gene. The CDR3 spans 15 residues. The CDR3 nucleotides read TGTGCCACCAGGGAGCCCCCTCGCTCTGGAAACACCATATATTTT. It encodes CATREPPRSGNTIYF.

The genes are TRBV7-9 and TRBJ1-4, with TRBD1 matching over 8 bases. The V gene end was trimmed by 8 bases and the J gene end by 4 bases; junction bases not matched to a gene: 3. CDR1 is SEHNR, CDR2 FQNEAQ, per germline (reference sequence). The CDR3 spans 13 residues. The CDR3 loop reads CASATGVNEKLFF. CDR3 bases: TGTGCCAGCGCGACAGGGGTTAATGAAAAACTGTTTTTT.

V is TRBV2 and J is TRBJ2-3; 8 bases align to TRBD2. Germline values: CDR1 SNHLY, CDR2 FYNNEI. Trimming cost V 6 bases and J 2 bases; bases outside gene matches: 10. This CDR3 comprises 16 residues. In DNA, the CDR3 is TGTGCCAGCAGGGACCCCGGGGGGGCGATCACAGATACGCAGTATTTT. Translating gives CASRDPGGAITDTQYF.

The rearrangement links TRBV7-9 to TRBJ2-3; D possibly corresponds to TRBD1 (5 bases). V lost 1 base and J 3 bases, leaving 14 bases between the germline ends. There are 16 residues in the CDR3. Germline assignment: CDR1 SEHNR and CDR2 FQNEAQ (reference sequence). The DNA of the CDR3 is TGTGCCAGCAGCTTAGGAGGCCTTCCAGGGACAGATACGCAGTATTTT. Its translation is CASSLGGLPGTDTQYF. Drawing the rest from reference TRBV7-9 and TRBJ2-3, the complete variable domain is DTGVSQNPRHKITKRGQNVTFRCDPISEHNRLYWYRQTLGQGPEFLTYFQNEAQLEKSRLLSDRFSAERPKGSFSTLEIQRTEQGDSAMYLCASSLGGLPGTDTQYFGPGTRLTVL.

This chain connects TRBV2 to TRBJ1-2; possibly TRBD1 for D (6 bases). CDR1 and CDR2 (germline): SNHLY, FYNNEI. The V gene lost 9 bases and the J gene lost 3 bases, with 11 bases spanning the gap. The CDR3 contains 12 residues. The CDR3 nucleotides are TGTGCCAGAAATACAGGGTACTATGGCTACACCTTC. It encodes CARNTGYYGYTF. The complete variable domain, with remaining parts taken from reference TRBV2 and TRBJ1-2, reads EPEVTQTPSHQVTQMGQEVILRCVPISNHLYFYWYRQILGQKVEFLVSFYNNEISEKSEIFDDQFSVERPDGSNFTLKIRSTKLEDSAMYFCARNTGYYGYTFGSGTRLTVV.

The chain has TRBV19 and TRBJ2-1, with D hard to call. Germline V gives CDR1 LNHDA, CDR2 SQIVND (reference sequence). V lost 5 bases to trimming and J lost 0 bases, with 5 bases between them. The CDR3 runs 13 residues. For the CDR3, the DNA is TGTGCCAGTAGTCCTCGCTCCTACAATGAGCAGTTCTTC. Protein: CASSPRSYNEQFF. The full variable domain, rest sourced from reference TRBV19 and TRBJ2-1, is DGGITQSPKYLFRKEGQNVTLSCEQNLNHDAMYWYRQDPGQGLRLIYYSQIVNDFQKGDIAEGYSVSREKKESFPLTVTSAQKNPTAFYLCASSPRSYNEQFFGPGTRLTVL.

As concerns this clone: Other DNA sequences in the sample encode the same CDR3. The chain joins TRBV5-1 to TRBJ2-3; no clear D gene. V lost 1 base to trimming and J lost 0 bases, with 6 bases between them. CDR1 SGHRS and CDR2 YFSETQ come from the germline V gene. The CDR3 runs 14 residues. CDR3 nucleotide sequence: TGCGCCAGCAGCTTGTCCCGGAGCACAGATACGCAGTATTTT. The encoded protein is CASSLSRSTDTQYF.

This clone occurred once. The chain has TRBV13 and TRBJ2-3; TRBD1 matches at 8 bases. Germline lookup yields CDR1 PRHDT and CDR2 FYEKMQ (reference sequence). Losses at the gene ends were 5 bases for V and 6 bases for J; bases not matched to a gene: 4. The CDR3 runs to 13 residues. For the CDR3, the DNA is TGTGCCAGCAGCCTTTACAGGGGGGATACGCAGTATTTT. The encoded protein is CASSLYRGDTQYF.

The chain uses TRBV2 and TRBJ2-7, with 7 bases fitting TRBD2. Trimming removed 3 bases from V and 1 base from J; junction bases left unmatched: 18. CDR1 and CDR2 from the germline V gene are SNHLY and FYNNEI. CDR3 length: 19 residues. The CDR3 coding sequence is TGTGCCAGCAGTGAGCCTAGCGGAATATACGAGACCCCTTCCTACGAGCAGTACTTC. This translates into CASSEPSGIYETPSYEQYF.

The chain has TRBV7-2 and TRBJ2-1, with 11 bases aligning to TRBD1. This CDR3 is 14 amino acids long. CDR1 and CDR2 (germline): SGHTA, FQGNSA. V was clipped by 5 bases and J by 7 bases; unmatched bases: 4. CDR3 residues: CASSGQGAKNEQFF. DNA of the CDR3: TGTGCCAGCAGCGGACAGGGGGCGAAAAATGAGCAGTTCTTC.

The chain links TRBV19 to TRBJ2-1; 8 positions match TRBD2. Trimming removed 7 bases from V and 5 bases from J; junction bases left unmatched: 7. CDR1 LNHDA and CDR2 SQIVND come from the germline V gene (reference sequence). The CDR3 covers 14 residues. In DNA form, the CDR3 reads TGTGCCAGTAAAAAGCGGGAGTTCCACAATGAGCAGTTCTTC. This translates into CASKKREFHNEQFF.

This clone was recorded a few times. This rearrangement joins TRBV19 to TRBJ1-5; 8 bases are a match to TRBD1. J lost 6 bases, V lost 6 bases, and 10 bases had no gene match. The CDR3 is 15 residues long. Germline CDR1 reads LNHDA; CDR2 reads SQIVND (reference sequence). This CDR3 is CASRREQGVGQPQHF. In DNA form, the CDR3 reads TGTGCCAGTAGGAGGGAACAGGGGGTTGGTCAGCCCCAGCATTTT.

In its sample, this clone was seen a few times. The CDR3 reads CSVEDRREGEKLFF. CDR3 sequence (DNA): TGCAGCGTTGAGGACCGACGGGAGGGGGAAAAACTGTTTTTT. This rearrangement joins TRBV29-1 to TRBJ1-4, with a weak D call TRBD1 (5 bases). Per the germline V gene, CDR1 is SQVTM and CDR2 is ANQGSEA. This CDR3 region has 14 residues. V dropped 3 bases and J dropped 8 bases, with 16 bases sitting between them.

J is TRBJ1-5 and V is TRBV18; 8 bases fit TRBD1. Germline assignment: CDR1 KGHSH and CDR2 LQKENI. The CDR3 sequence is 15 residues long. V was pared by 6 bases and J by 1 base, with 5 bases of the junction left unmatched. CDR3 loop: CASSSDRASNQPQHF. The CDR3 DNA reads as TGTGCCAGCTCGTCGGACAGGGCGAGCAATCAGCCCCAGCATTTT. The variable domain in full, completed from reference TRBV18 and TRBJ1-5, reads NAGVMQNPRHLVRRRGQEARLRCSPMKGHSHVYWYRQLPEEGLKFMVYLQKENIIDESGMPKERFSAEFPKEGPSILRIQQVVRGDSAAYFCASSSDRASNQPQHFGDGTRLSIL.

The chain combines TRBV5-4 with TRBJ2-2, with 9 bases matching TRBD2. Germline values: CDR1 SGHNT, CDR2 YYREEE (reference sequence). The ends lost 0 bases at V and 7 bases at J; junction bases unmatched: 7. The CDR3 runs to 16 residues. CDR3 residues: CASSLAGGGAGGELFF. The CDR3 region has the DNA TGTGCCAGCAGCTTGGCTGGCGGGGGGGCCGGCGGGGAGCTGTTTTTT.

The chain couples TRBV30 to TRBJ1-5; the D gene is possibly TRBD1 (5 bases). The CDR3 is 13 amino acids. The V end was cut by 1 base, the J end by 5 bases, with 9 bases between. Looked up from germline, CDR1 is GTSNPN and CDR2 is SVGIG (reference sequence). CDR3 region: CAWSATDYQPQHF. The DNA of the CDR3 is TGTGCCTGGAGTGCGACAGACTATCAGCCCCAGCATTTT.

The chain combines TRBV7-2 with TRBJ2-7, with 14 bases that match TRBD2. After removal of 2 bases from V and 5 bases from J, the junction contained 8 bases not matched to a gene. The CDR3 extends over 17 amino acids. Germline V gene data show CDR1 as SGHTA and CDR2 as FQGNSA. CDR3 protein: CASSLQGLAGVNDEQYF. CDR3 in DNA: TGTGCCAGCAGCTTACAGGGACTAGCGGGAGTAAACGACGAGCAGTACTTC. The whole variable domain, filled in from reference TRBV7-2 and TRBJ2-7, reads GAGVSQSPSNKVTEKGKDVELRCDPISGHTALYWYRQSLGQGLEFLIYFQGNSAPDKSGLPSDRFSAERTGGSVSTLTIQRTQQEDSAVYLCASSLQGLAGVNDEQYFGPGTRLTVT.